The 27 T cell receptor beta chains below were found in one sample sequenced in a study of identical twins. TCRdb re-called the 5' RACE reads through MiXCR, storing one row per CDR3 protein. The sample has about 340,000 distinct CDR3 sequences; around 12% are singletons. The sample was also reused in another study, on yellow fever vaccine responses in identical twins.

Sequenced sample: CD8+ T cells sorted from blood. The source of these receptors is a woman aged 18-35 years in good health.

This clonotype came up many times. The V call is TRBV7-6, the J call TRBJ1-4; D gene uncertain. The CDR3 covers 12 residues. In germline, CDR1 is SGHVS, CDR2 FNYEAQ. The V gene lost 4 bases and the J gene lost 7 bases, with 7 bases spanning the gap. CDR3 sequence: CASSSSGEKLFF. CDR3 sequence (DNA): TGTGCCAGCAGCTCTAGCGGTGAAAAACTGTTTTTT.

The chain employs TRBV6-1 and TRBJ2-7, with TRBD1 identical over 9 bases. The CDR3 covers 16 residues. V dropped 1 base and J dropped 2; count of bases not matched to a gene: 6. Germline CDR1 MNHNS, CDR2 SASEGT. The CDR3 nucleotides read TGTGCCAGCAGTGAAGGCGGACAGGGGATAGCCTACGAGCAGTACTTC. It codes for CASSEGGQGIAYEQYF.

This clonotype was found a few times. This rearrangement joins TRBV7-9 to TRBJ2-4; D is ambiguous. The CDR3 is 14 residues long. Germline loops: CDR1 SEHNR, CDR2 FQNEAQ (reference sequence). Trimming took off 5 bases at V and 5 bases at J, with 13 bases between the two ends. The CDR3 DNA reads TGTGCCAGCAGCGCGAAAAACCCAGAAAACATTCAGTACTTC. Its protein is CASSAKNPENIQYF.

This clonotype was seen a handful of times. The rearrangement joins TRBV4-1 to TRBJ2-7, with D possibly being TRBD2 (5 bases). This CDR3 has 15 amino acids. The germline gives CDR1 MGHRA, CDR2 YSYEKL. V was clipped by 0 bases and J by 4 bases, with 13 bases between them. The CDR3 sequence is CASSQDPYTGYEQYV. DNA of the CDR3: TGCGCCAGCAGCCAAGATCCTTACACGGGGTACGAGCAGTACGTC.

This clonotype has ten or more counts. The V gene is TRBV6-4, the J gene TRBJ2-1, with 10 bases matching TRBD2. This CDR3 has 17 amino acids. Germline V gene lookup returns CDR1 MRHNA and CDR2 SNTAGT. The trim removed 5 bases at V and 6 bases at J, leaving 13 bases unmatched. CDR3 nucleotides: TGTGCCAGCAGTCCGACAGCGGGGGGGCCCTCGGTCAATGAGCAGTTCTTC. It specifies CASSPTAGGPSVNEQFF.

A few counts support this clonotype. The rearrangement links TRBV6-1 to TRBJ2-2, with D unclear. Trimming cost V 8 bases and J 3 bases, with 13 bases left between them. The germline gives CDR1 MNHNS, CDR2 SASEGT. The CDR3 has 14 amino acids. CDR3 in DNA: TGTGCCAGCTCCCTAGTATTCGACACCGGGGAGCTGTTTTTT. It is translated as CASSLVFDTGELFF.

The V and J genes are TRBV3-1 and TRBJ2-1, with 10 bases identical to TRBD2. Germline values: CDR1 LGHDT, CDR2 YNNKEL (reference sequence). The J segment lost 7 bases and the V segment lost 0 bases, leaving 6 bases of the junction unmatched. The CDR3 length is 16 residues. Here the CDR3 reads CASSQDPSGSGNEQFF. The DNA for the CDR3 is TGTGCCAGCAGCCAAGACCCTAGCGGGAGTGGTAATGAGCAGTTCTTC.

A few counts support this clonotype. The J gene is TRBJ2-5, the V gene TRBV6-5; D gene uncertain. The length of the CDR3 is 16 residues. Germline V gene sequence: CDR1 MNHEY, CDR2 SVGAGI. Between the trimmed V and J ends, which lost 8 bases and 2 bases, there was a span of 21 bases. Here the CDR3 reads CASVRWKGSWQETQYF. The CDR3 coding sequence is TGTGCCAGCGTTCGGTGGAAGGGATCGTGGCAAGAGACCCAGTACTTC.

The chain is built from TRBV5-1 and TRBJ2-7; D is unresolved. Germline V gene sequence: CDR1 SGHRS, CDR2 YFSETQ. The CDR3 covers 15 residues. Trimming cost V 5 bases and J 3 bases, with 18 bases left between them. The CDR3 protein is CASSKGPRKVYEQYV. CDR3 bases: TGCGCCAGCAGTAAAGGGCCACGGAAAGTCTACGAGCAGTACGTC.

This clonotype appeared a few times. This chain connects TRBV3-1 to TRBJ2-1, with D perhaps given as TRBD1 or TRBD2 (5 bases each). Germline values: CDR1 LGHDT, CDR2 YNNKEL (reference sequence). Trimming left V 0 bases short and J 4 bases short, with 7 bases between. CDR3 length: 14 residues. CDR3 protein: CASSQEGVYNEQFF. The CDR3 region has the DNA TGTGCCAGCAGCCAAGAGGGGGTTTACAATGAGCAGTTCTTC.

This clonotype was found a few times. This rearrangement joins TRBV10-3 to TRBJ2-1, with D perhaps matching TRBD2 (6 bases). The germline V gene has CDR1 ENHRY and CDR2 SYGVKD. V shed 2 bases and J shed 6 bases, with 8 bases lying between them. This CDR3 has 13 amino acids. The chain's CDR3 is CAISENGGNEQFF. Written as DNA, the CDR3 is TGTGCCATCAGTGAGAACGGGGGCAATGAGCAGTTCTTC.

This clonotype was picked up a small number of times. The V gene is TRBV6-2 or TRBV6-3, the J gene TRBJ2-5; tentative D call: TRBD2 (5 bases). This CDR3 spans 14 amino acids. The germline V and J ends were trimmed by 8 bases and 2 bases, with 15 bases remaining between them. The V gene's germline CDR1 is MNHEY and CDR2 SVGEGT. CDR3 DNA: TGTGCCAGCGAGGGATCCGATGAACAAGAGACCCAGTACTTC. Amino acids: CASEGSDEQETQYF.

This clonotype was seen at least ten times. J is TRBJ2-1 and V is TRBV4-1; 9 bases agree with TRBD1. Trimming took 5 bases from V and 3 from J; bases not matched to a gene: 5. The CDR3 sequence is 15 residues long. From germline, CDR1 is MGHRA and CDR2 YSYEKL. As DNA, the CDR3 is TGCGCCAGCAGCATAACGGGACAGGGCTACAATGAGCAGTTCTTC. Its translation is CASSITGQGYNEQFF.

This clonotype was recorded a few times. J is TRBJ2-5 and V is TRBV24-1, with D perhaps matching TRBD2 (6 bases). Between the trimmed V and J ends, which lost 0 bases and 3 bases, there was a span of 10 bases. Germline V lookup: CDR1 KGHDR, CDR2 SFDVKD. This CDR3 has 15 residues. CDR3 amino acids: CATSDLLSGKETQYF. The CDR3 bases are TGTGCCACCAGTGATTTGCTTAGCGGAAAAGAGACCCAGTACTTC.

This clonotype turned up a few times. The chain is built from TRBV29-1 and TRBJ2-7; 11 nucleotides align to TRBD2. In germline, CDR1 is SQVTM, CDR2 ANQGSEA. This CDR3 is built from 16 residues. The ends lost 1 base at V and 2 bases at J; junction bases unmatched: 7. This CDR3 is CSVEGGTSGPAYEQYF. In nucleotides, the CDR3 is TGCAGCGTTGAAGGGGGGACTAGCGGCCCAGCCTACGAGCAGTACTTC.

This clonotype was counted between two and nine times. The V call is TRBV6-1, the J call TRBJ2-1, with a possible D match to TRBD2 (5 bases). This CDR3 contains 13 residues. Deletions cut 0 bases from V and 9 bases from J, with 9 bases between. Germline V lookup: CDR1 MNHNS, CDR2 SASEGT. Here the CDR3 reads CASSEAASFEQFF. The CDR3 bases are TGTGCCAGCAGTGAAGCTGCTAGCTTTGAGCAGTTCTTC.

The chain links TRBV7-7 to TRBJ2-5, with TRBD1 identical over 7 bases. Germline assignment: CDR1 SSHAT and CDR2 FNYEAQ (reference sequence). The CDR3 consists of 16 residues. V shed 0 bases and J 5 bases; nucleotides not matched to a gene: 9. The CDR3 sequence is CASSLAQTGLGETQYF. CDR3 nucleotides: TGTGCCAGCAGCTTAGCCCAGACAGGGTTGGGGGAGACCCAGTACTTC.

This clonotype has just a few counts. This chain links TRBV20-1 with TRBJ1-1, with a tentative D call TRBD1 (6 bases). The ends were cut back, 8 bases at V and 0 bases at J, with 13 bases in the middle. From germline, CDR1 is DFQATT and CDR2 SNEGSKA (reference sequence). CDR3 size: 13 residues. CDR3 in amino acids: CSSFGQLNTEAFF. DNA for the CDR3: TGCAGTTCATTCGGACAGCTGAACACTGAAGCTTTCTTT.

CDR3 region: CATSGSPGLTDTQYF. CDR3 bases: TGTGCCACCAGCGGCAGTCCGGGCCTCACAGATACGCAGTATTTT. The chain recombines TRBV15 with TRBJ2-3; D ambiguous. CDR3 size: 15 residues. Trimming cost V 5 bases and J 2 bases, with 14 bases left between them. Germline V CDR1 and CDR2: LNHNV, YYDKDF (reference sequence).

This chain links TRBV9 with TRBJ2-3; TRBD1 agrees at 9 bases. The CDR3 extends over 16 amino acids. The germline V gene has CDR1 SGDLS and CDR2 YYNGEE. The V gene end was trimmed by 0 bases and the J gene end by 1 base; junction bases not matched to a gene: 3. Here the CDR3 DNA reads TGTGCCAGCAGCGTAGTTGGGGACAGGGGCACAGATACGCAGTATTTT. Its translation: CASSVVGDRGTDTQYF.

V is TRBV28 and J is TRBJ2-1; 11 nucleotides agree with TRBD1. The CDR3 contains 16 residues. The junction had 5 bases not matched to a gene; V was cut back by 4 bases and J by 3 bases. Germline loops: CDR1 MDHEN, CDR2 SYDVKM. This CDR3 reads CASSSSGTGGYNEQFF. The DNA of the CDR3 is TGTGCCAGCAGTTCGTCAGGGACAGGGGGCTACAATGAGCAGTTCTTC.

In its sample, this clonotype was seen once. The CDR3 coding sequence is TGTGCCAGCAGTTTTCGTGGTAACAGGGTCAGAGAGACCCAGTACTTC. Protein: CASSFRGNRVRETQYF. The genes are TRBV28 and TRBJ2-5, with a possible D match to TRBD1 (6 bases). Trimming took 3 bases from V and 4 from J, leaving 18 bases between them. The CDR3 consists of 16 residues. The germline V gene has CDR1 MDHEN and CDR2 SYDVKM.

A few counts support this clonotype. This chain links TRBV20-1 with TRBJ2-2; no definite D call. Trimming removed 4 bases at V and 3 bases at J, with 3 bases between. The CDR3 has 11 amino acids. Germline values: CDR1 DFQATT, CDR2 SNEGSKA (reference sequence). Here the CDR3 DNA reads TGCAGTGCTATTTACACCGGGGAGCTGTTTTTT. Translating it yields CSAIYTGELFF.

The J gene is TRBJ2-1, the V gene TRBV13; D gene uncertain. V lost 2 bases, J lost 0 bases, and 11 bases lay in between. This CDR3 contains 16 residues. Germline V CDR1 and CDR2: PRHDT, FYEKMQ (reference sequence). The CDR3 region is CASSLRESSSYNEQFF. As DNA, the CDR3 is TGTGCCAGCAGCTTACGTGAGAGTAGCTCCTACAATGAGCAGTTCTTC.

The chain is built from TRBV29-1 and TRBJ2-2, with a weak D call TRBD1 (6 bases). The CDR3 has 12 residues. V lost 6 bases and J 7 bases, leaving 12 bases between the germline ends. The germline V gene encodes CDR1 SQVTM and CDR2 ANQGSEA. CDR3 DNA: TGCAGCGTAGTAGGGGGAATCGGGGAGCTGTTTTTT. Its translation: CSVVGGIGELFF.

J is TRBJ2-5 and V is TRBV7-8; D unresolved. V was clipped by 1 base and J by 5 bases, with 8 bases between them. Germline values: CDR1 SGHVS, CDR2 FQNEAQ. The CDR3 is 13 amino acids. CDR3: CASSLEGWETQYF. CDR3 bases: TGTGCCAGCAGCTTAGAGGGTTGGGAGACCCAGTACTTC.

In its sample, this clonotype was seen a few times. The V and J genes are TRBV20-1 and TRBJ2-6; D could derive from TRBD1 or TRBD2 (5 bases each). Germline V gene data show CDR1 as DFQATT and CDR2 as SNEGSKA (reference sequence). The germline V and J ends were trimmed by 6 bases and 0 bases, with 15 bases remaining between them. The length of the CDR3 is 16 residues. The CDR3 reads CSATGGLDSGANVLTF. For the CDR3, the DNA is TGCAGTGCAACAGGTGGACTCGACTCTGGGGCCAACGTCCTGACTTTC.